The 8 T cell receptor beta chains in this list originate from one sample, sequenced in a study of shared clonotypes between healthy human individuals. Assay used: immunoSEQ multiplex PCR; TCRdb lists only in-frame clones, some missing. The data contain some 490,000 clones, 81% of them seen just once; the ten biggest clones take up roughly 13%. The sequencing input was PBMCs. The origin of the receptors is a woman aged 40 to 50 in good health. Some clones in this sample may be carry-over from other donors' samples.

Points on this clone: Different DNA sequences within this sample yield the same CDR3. The rearrangement uses TRBV25-1 and TRBJ1-1; D gene ambiguous. CDR3 length equals 13 residues. Germline-derived CDR1 and CDR2 are MGHDK and SYGVNS. V lost 5 bases and J lost 2, with 9 bases in between. The DNA for the CDR3 is TGTGCCAGCAGTCCCAGAGGTAACACTGAAGCTTTCTTT. This gives the protein CASSPRGNTEAFF.

Points on this clone: A read error is the likely source, as a far larger clone sits one nucleotide away. The same CDR3 arises from other DNA sequences in this sample as well. The chain joins TRBV2 to TRBJ1-5; D unresolved. This CDR3 has 17 residues. Germline CDR1 SNHLY, CDR2 FYNNEI. DNA for the CDR3: TGTGCCAGCAGTGAGTGGGGAAGACCTGACCTTTATCAGCCCCAACATTTT. It is translated as CASSEWGRPDLYQPQHF.

V is TRBV7-2 and J is TRBJ2-2; 8 positions match TRBD2. The germline CDR1 and CDR2 sequences are SGHTA and FQGNSA. Trimming cost V 2 bases and J 5 bases; bases outside gene matches: 4. The CDR3 covers 15 residues. The CDR3 DNA follows: TGTGCCAGCAGCTTACAGCCTAGCGGGACCGGGGAGCTGTTTTTT. This translates into CASSLQPSGTGELFF.

The chain carries TRBV6-6 and TRBJ2-7; TRBD1 matches at 7 bases. After removal of 4 bases from V and 7 bases from J, the junction contained 4 bases not matched to a gene. This CDR3 is 12 amino acids long. Germline V CDR1 and CDR2: MNHNY, SVGAGI (reference sequence). The CDR3 DNA reads as TGTGCCAGCAGTTCAGGACAGGCAGAGCAGTACTTC. Translating gives CASSSGQAEQYF.

A note on this clone: A read error is likely here: a far larger clone is one base away. The sample holds other DNA sequences that translate to the same CDR3. CDR3 residues: CSLPLVAGVLDTQYF. The CDR3 nucleotides read TGCAGCCTCCCCTTGGTAGCAGGAGTTTTAGATACGCAGTATTTT. The V call is TRBV29-1, the J call TRBJ2-3; D gene unclear. Germline V gives CDR1 SQVTM, CDR2 ANQGSEA. The V gene lost 8 bases and the J gene lost 5 bases, with 23 bases spanning the gap. There are 15 residues in the CDR3.

This clone was observed many times. The chain carries TRBV7-2 and TRBJ2-7; 11 bases align to TRBD1. The V segment lost 4 bases and the J segment 3 bases; nucleotides outside the gene matches: 11. The CDR3 consists of 17 residues. Germline CDR1 SGHTA, CDR2 FQGNSA. The CDR3 loop is CASSSSGRGTGGYEQYF. The CDR3 nucleotides read TGTGCCAGCAGCTCCTCCGGCCGCGGGACAGGGGGCTACGAGCAGTACTTC.

This clone has only one observation. The DNA of the CDR3 is TGTGCCAGCAGCGGTGGTAGGCGCACTGAAGCTTTCTTT. Its translation: CASSGGRRTEAFF. This chain connects TRBV5-4 to TRBJ1-1; unclear D gene. Germline loops: CDR1 SGHNT, CDR2 YYREEE (reference sequence). This CDR3 spans 13 amino acids. The germline V and J ends were trimmed by 4 bases and 4 bases, with 11 bases remaining between them.

The J gene is TRBJ2-7, the V gene TRBV7-8; TRBD1 aligns across 9 bases. The CDR3 has 15 residues. The germline V gene encodes CDR1 SGHVS and CDR2 FQNEAQ. V shed 5 bases, J shed 2 bases, and the junction held 7 bases outside the gene matches. Here the CDR3 reads CASSISRDRAYEQYF. As DNA, the CDR3 is TGTGCCAGCAGCATTAGTCGGGACAGGGCCTACGAGCAGTACTTC.